The source of this T cell receptor beta chain is a study of T cell repertoires in cytomegalovirus infection. Overall study: CMV infection plus the matching HLA type was flagged by public TCR beta signatures. Overall study findings and caveats: Cumulative frequency (of public TCR beta family members) identified carriers of CMV plus the relevant HLA. Across the ex vivo response, the dominant clonotypes were HLA-C-restricted CMV-specific TCR beta clonotypes.

The table lists this clonotype with many counts. Its antigen is not identified. The CDR3 spans 14 residues. V was clipped by 1 base and J by 5 bases, with 11 bases between them. The germline gives CDR1 SGHAT, CDR2 FQNNGV. TCRdb ran MiXCR on the reads and lists one entry per CDR3 protein. The sample has around 300,000 distinct CDR3 sequences, more than 20% seen once. The V gene is TRBV11-2, the J gene TRBJ1-1; no reliable D call. This TCR derives from a human donor in good health (CMV status not recorded). Some clones in this sample may be carry-over from other donors' samples. Material: PBMCs. CDR3 coding DNA: TGTGCCAGCAGCTTAGCGGGGTGGAGAACTGAAGCTTTCTTT. As protein: CASSLAGWRTEAFF.